These T cell receptor beta chains were read from a single sample in a study of T cells in Graves' hyperthyroidism and ophthalmopathy. TCRdb analysed the multiplex PCR reads with MiXCR anew, one entry per CDR3 protein. Of 700,000 or so distinct CDR3 sequences listed, about 16% are singletons. Sequences were obtained from blood. The receptors come from a man aged 18 to 30 with Graves' hyperthyroidism. Each CDR3 is given without its conserved first and last residue. Fields, in order: V gene, CDR3 protein.

v_gene: TRBV3-1
CDR3aa: ASSQGRVLGYT

v_gene: TRBV15
CDR3aa: ATSPFAGGINEQY

v_gene: TRBV7-6
CDR3aa: ASSSRTGGTDTQY

v_gene: TRBV20-1
CDR3aa: SARPWTTSYNEQF

v_gene: TRBV7-9
CDR3aa: ASSQGLDFEAF

v_gene: TRBV28
CDR3aa: ASSSGSSGNTIY

v_gene: TRBV13
CDR3aa: ASSMGRTVNTEAF

v_gene: TRBV4-1
CDR3aa: ASSRFGQTYEQY

v_gene: TRBV20-1
CDR3aa: SAIQGSNQPQH

v_gene: TRBV5-1
CDR3aa: ASSLQGAVYEQY